This T cell receptor beta chain came from a study of identical twins. V was pared by 4 bases and J by 4 bases, with 9 bases of the junction left unmatched. CDR1 and CDR2 (germline): SGHRS, YFSETQ. The CDR3 contains 16 residues. TCRdb recomputed calls from the 5' RACE reads with MiXCR, one row per CDR3 protein. The table records about 530,000 distinct CDR3 sequences, approximately 20% of them present only once. Study results and limitations: Insertions were fewer in abundant cord blood beta clonotypes, whereas memory repertoires showed none of this pattern.

This clonotype was counted only a few times. Antigen unknown. The sample was also reused in another study, on yellow fever vaccine responses in identical twins. Per that study: Twin vaccine T cell responses reportedly seemed partly convergent, partly personalized.

The rearrangement joins TRBV5-1 to TRBJ2-3, with 10 bases aligning to TRBD2. This sequence originates from a woman under 30 in good health. The sequenced sample was CD4+ T cells sorted from blood. The CDR3 region has the DNA TGCGCCAGCAGCCCCCGGACTAGCGGAGTGGCAGATACGCAGTATTTT. It is translated as CASSPRTSGVADTQYF.